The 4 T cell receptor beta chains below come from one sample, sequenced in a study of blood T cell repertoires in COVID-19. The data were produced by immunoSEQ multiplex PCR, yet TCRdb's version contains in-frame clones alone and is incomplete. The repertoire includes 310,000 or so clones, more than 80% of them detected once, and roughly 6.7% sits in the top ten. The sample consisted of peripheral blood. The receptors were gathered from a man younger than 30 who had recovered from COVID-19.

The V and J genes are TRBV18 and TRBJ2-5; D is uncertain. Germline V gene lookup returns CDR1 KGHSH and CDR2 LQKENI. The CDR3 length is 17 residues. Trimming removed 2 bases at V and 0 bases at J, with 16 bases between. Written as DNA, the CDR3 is TGTGCCAGCTCACCAACCGCCGCGACTTCGTACCAAGAGACCCAGTACTTC. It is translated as CASSPTAATSYQETQYF.

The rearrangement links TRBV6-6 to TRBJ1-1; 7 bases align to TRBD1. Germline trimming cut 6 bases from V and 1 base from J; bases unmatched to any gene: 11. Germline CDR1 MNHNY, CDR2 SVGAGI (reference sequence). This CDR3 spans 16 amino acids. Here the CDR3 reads CASRDTTGVWNTEAFF. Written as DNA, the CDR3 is TGTGCCAGCAGAGATACCACAGGGGTTTGGAACACTGAAGCTTTCTTT.

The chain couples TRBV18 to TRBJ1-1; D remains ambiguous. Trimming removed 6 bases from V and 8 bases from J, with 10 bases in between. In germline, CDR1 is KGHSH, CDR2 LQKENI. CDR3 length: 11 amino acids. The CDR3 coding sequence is TGTGCCAGCTCCCCAAGGGAGGAAGCTTTCTTT. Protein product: CASSPREEAFF.

CDR3 coding DNA: TGTGCCAGCAGTGAAACGTATCGGGCGGGGGAGCAGTACTTC. This translates into CASSETYRAGEQYF. The chain couples TRBV2 to TRBJ2-7; maybe TRBD2 (6 bases). The germline V gene encodes CDR1 SNHLY and CDR2 FYNNEI. This CDR3 is 14 amino acids long. Trimming took 2 bases from V and 7 from J, leaving 15 bases between them.